This T cell receptor (beta chain) was recovered during a study of blood T cell repertoires in COVID-19. The wider study: The study drew acute and convalescent COVID-19 samples from the United States, Italy and Spain. PBMCs, B-cell-depleted T cells, or T cells were the source of the cDNA or gDNA that made up the material.

The table lists this clone with a few counts. In germline, CDR1 is WNHNN, CDR2 SYGVQD (reference sequence). V was trimmed by 3 bases and J by 2 bases, leaving 16 bases between them. The CDR3 sequence is 16 residues long. Per the authors' pipeline: Estimation of nucleated cell counts relied on the amplification of reference gene primers. TCRdb keeps only in-frame clones here, not all; method: immunoSEQ multiplex PCR. V and J calls and clone size are given by that table; D and trimming were obtained from the DNA. The sample contains some 120,000 clones, under 85% of which appear only once. Sequenced sample: peripheral blood. This TCR came from a man in his fifties or sixties with acute or convalescent COVID-19. The rearrangement joins TRBV10-1 to TRBJ2-5, with D maybe TRBD1 (5 bases). CDR3 coding DNA: TGCGCCAGCAGTGACCATGGGGAAGGGGCGCAAGAGACCCAGTACTTC. It specifies CASSDHGEGAQETQYF.